This TCR beta chain comes out of a study of blood T cells in healthy people across ages. Whole-study findings and limits: Age advanced and TCR beta diversity per million T cells fell, roughly linearly.

For every donor, a draw yielded 9.5 to 10 milliliters of peripheral blood. No fewer than 7 million PBMCs went into each sample. With regard to this clonotype: Its antigen is currently unknown.

Through a sample-barcoded 5' primer and a J-beta primer mix, a second PCR was run for roughly 7 to 12 cycles. A minimum of 2.5 million CDR3-containing paired-end reads was obtained for each sample. MiXCR, run by TCRdb on the 5' RACE reads, gives a single entry per CDR3 protein. The data contain some 1,500,000 distinct CDR3 sequences, around 40% of them seen just once; the ten biggest clones take up approximately 4.1%. CDR1 is SNHLY, CDR2 FYNNEI, per germline. The CDR3 is 14 residues long. V was pared by 7 bases and J by 4 bases, with 7 bases of the junction left unmatched. Sequencing was done on a sample of blood. This TCR derives from a woman aged 18-29 years in good health. The chain carries TRBV2 and TRBJ2-5; 9 nucleotides line up with TRBD2. The CDR3 bases are TGTGCCAGCAAAGGGACTAGCCGAGTAGAGACCCAGTACTTC. It codes for CASKGTSRVETQYF. The full variable domain, in which reference TRBV2 and TRBJ2-5 provide the parts outside the CDR3, is EPEVTQTPSHQVTQMGQEVILRCVPISNHLYFYWYRQILGQKVEFLVSFYNNEISEKSEIFDDQFSVERPDGSNFTLKIRSTKLEDSAMYFCASKGTSRVETQYFGPGTRLLVL.